This entry features one T cell receptor (beta chain) sequence. Enrolled through a virtual design, the participants were between 18 and 89 years of age and came from about two dozen US areas. The recovered donors of Cohort 3 showed two negative PCRs, clearance, or symptom resolution. The germline CDR1 and CDR2 sequences are SGDLS and YYNGEE. The CDR3 length is 17 residues. V shed 0 bases and J 3 bases; nucleotides not matched to a gene: 5. Original data processing: Estimates of nucleated cell counts were drawn from the amplification of reference gene primers. Produced via immunoSEQ multiplex PCR; TCRdb's table is partial and in-frame only. Clone size and V and J calls were adopted from that table, with D and trimming inferred from the DNA. The data contain about 180,000 clones, roughly 88% of them singletons. The data were taken from a study of blood T cell repertoires in COVID-19.

The rearrangement joins TRBV9 to TRBJ2-3, with TRBD2 matching 12 bases. The receptor comes from a woman aged 18 to 35 who had recovered from COVID-19. The sample taken for sequencing was PBMCs or T cells enriched from blood (not recorded which). Here the CDR3 reads CASSVGASGGATDTQYF. DNA for the CDR3: TGTGCCAGCAGCGTAGGGGCTAGCGGGGGGGCGACAGATACGCAGTATTTT.